Below, 11 T cell receptor beta chains from the same sample are listed, as sequenced in a study of spatial heterogeneity in lung cancer. Noted time point: sample taken at primary tumor resection. Frozen PBMC, nontumor lung or tumor provided whole RNA, which was sequenced unsorted. In TCRdb, the 5' RACE reads were re-called with MiXCR into one record per CDR3 protein. Of roughly 70,000 distinct CDR3 sequences listed, about 14% are singletons. Material: PBMCs, obtained at surgery. The receptors shown here come from a male donor with early-stage non-small cell lung cancer.

Only a few counts were recorded for this clonotype. The genes are TRBV7-8 and TRBJ2-4, with D maybe TRBD1 (6 bases). Trimming left V 5 bases short and J 6 bases short, with 11 bases between. The CDR3 contains 13 residues. Germline values: CDR1 SGHVS, CDR2 FQNEAQ. CDR3 protein: CASSIQGANIQYF. CDR3 sequence (DNA): TGTGCCAGCAGCATACAGGGTGCAAACATTCAGTACTTC.

This clonotype was observed a handful of times. The chain employs TRBV20-1 and TRBJ1-4, with no clear D. The CDR3 has 13 residues. V lost 3 bases and J 8 bases, leaving 13 bases between the germline ends. Germline lookup yields CDR1 DFQATT and CDR2 SNEGSKA (reference sequence). CDR3 bases: TGCAGTGCTAGGAGTCCTGCGAACGAAAAACTGTTTTTT. This sequence encodes CSARSPANEKLFF.

As for this clonotype: This may arise from a read error, as a much more abundant clone is one base away. The rearrangement links TRBV6-5 to TRBJ1-2; D possibly corresponds to TRBD1 (5 bases). Per germline, CDR1 MNHEY and CDR2 SVGAGI. The CDR3 spans 12 residues. The CDR3: CVSRRQNYGYTF. CDR3 bases: TGTGTCAGCAGGCGACAGAACTATGGCTACACCTTC.

The sample holds a few counts of this clonotype. The chain uses TRBV5-1 and TRBJ2-2, with 7 nucleotides matching TRBD2. V shed 0 bases, J shed 6 bases, and the junction held 8 bases outside the gene matches. From germline, CDR1 is SGHRS and CDR2 YFSETQ. This CDR3 has 16 residues. CDR3 in DNA: TGCGCCAGCAGCTTGGAAAACAGCGGGGCCCCCGGGGAGCTGTTTTTT. Amino acids: CASSLENSGAPGELFF.

This chain joins TRBV6-6 and TRBJ2-7; perhaps TRBD2 as D (6 bases). CDR3 length equals 14 residues. V was pared by 6 bases and J by 1 base, with 13 bases between. Germline-derived CDR1 and CDR2 are MNHNY and SVGAGI (reference sequence). CDR3 bases: TGTGCCAGCAGCCCCCTTGGGGGGTCCTACGAGCAGTACTTC. It is translated as CASSPLGGSYEQYF.

At least ten counts were recorded for this clonotype. This rearrangement joins TRBV5-4 to TRBJ2-5, with 12 bases aligning to TRBD1. The germline CDR1 and CDR2 sequences are SGHNT and YYREEE (reference sequence). The CDR3 contains 14 residues. V shed 4 bases, J shed 5 bases, and the junction held 3 bases outside the gene matches. The CDR3 protein is CASSRDRGRETQYF. CDR3 in DNA: TGTGCCAGCAGCCGGGACAGGGGGCGTGAGACCCAGTACTTC.

This clonotype was found many times. The CDR3 reads CASSLESGANTEAFF. The CDR3 DNA is TGTGCCAGCAGCTTAGAGTCAGGTGCGAACACTGAAGCTTTCTTT. This sequence joins TRBV7-8 and TRBJ1-1; no clear D. V lost 1 base to trimming and J lost 1 base, with 10 bases between them. The CDR3 loop spans 15 amino acids. Germline lookup yields CDR1 SGHVS and CDR2 FQNEAQ.

This chain links TRBV28 with TRBJ1-2; a possible D gene is TRBD1 (5 bases). The ends were cut back, 3 bases at V and 5 bases at J, with 7 bases in the middle. The CDR3 consists of 12 residues. Germline V gene data show CDR1 as MDHEN and CDR2 as SYDVKM. The CDR3 here is CASSFRDYGYTF. DNA for the CDR3: TGTGCCAGCAGTTTCAGGGATTATGGCTACACCTTC.

The table lists this clonotype with a few counts. The chain has TRBV5-1 and TRBJ1-1; D gene ambiguous. Trimming took off 2 bases at V and 3 bases at J, with 11 bases between the two ends. CDR3 length: 14 amino acids. Looked up from germline, CDR1 is SGHRS and CDR2 is YFSETQ. CDR3 region: CASSFTGRDTEAFF. CDR3 nucleotide sequence: TGCGCCAGCAGCTTCACCGGGAGAGACACTGAAGCTTTCTTT.

In its sample, this clonotype was seen many times. J is TRBJ2-2 and V is TRBV24-1, with D tentatively TRBD2 (5 bases). Trimming shortened V by 9 bases and J by 3 bases, and 7 bases separated the two germline ends. This CDR3 spans 12 amino acids. Germline assignment: CDR1 KGHDR and CDR2 SFDVKD. As DNA, the CDR3 is TGTGCCACCCAGGAGGACACCGGGGAGCTGTTTTTT. This sequence encodes CATQEDTGELFF.

The CDR3 nucleotides are TGCAGTGCCGGCCGGGCGGGAGTAAGGAATGAGCAGTTCTTC. Translating it yields CSAGRAGVRNEQFF. The J gene is TRBJ2-1, the V gene TRBV20-1, with 7 positions matching TRBD2. V gave up 6 bases and J gave up 7 bases; unmatched junction bases: 12. Germline CDR1 DFQATT, CDR2 SNEGSKA (reference sequence). This CDR3 has 14 residues.